Below are 8 T cell receptor beta chains sequenced from a single sample in a study of cytomegalovirus exposure and HLA in healthy donors. The primer mix had 60 Vbeta and 13 Jbeta primers. Some clones are missing from TCRdb's copy, which holds only in-frame ones; the method was immunoSEQ multiplex PCR. Of 130,000 to 150,000 clones detected, around 85% appear once; the ten largest clones hold under 3%. The sample taken for sequencing was PBMCs. The receptors come from a woman in her twenties or thirties in good health and CMV-seronegative.

This clone appeared once. The chain is built from TRBV10-1 and TRBJ2-7; 11 bases line up with TRBD1. The germline gives CDR1 WNHNN, CDR2 SYGVQD (reference sequence). V dropped 2 bases and J dropped 3; count of bases not matched to a gene: 0. The CDR3 sequence is 14 residues long. CDR3 coding DNA: TGCGCCAGCAGTGAGGGGACAGGGGGCTACGAGCAGTACTTC. The encoded protein is CASSEGTGGYEQYF.

The V and J genes are TRBV5-6 and TRBJ2-7; TRBD1 is a possible D gene (6 bases). Germline values: CDR1 SGHDT, CDR2 YYEEEE. The CDR3 runs to 15 residues. The V gene lost 4 bases and the J gene lost 1 base, with 15 bases spanning the gap. In nucleotides, the CDR3 is TGTGCCAGCAGCCAGGACAGCCGGTGGTCCTACGAGCAGTACTTC. Residues: CASSQDSRWSYEQYF.

The chain's CDR3 is CASSREGTNTEAFF. Written as DNA, the CDR3 is TGTGCCAGCTCCCGGGAGGGGACGAACACTGAAGCTTTCTTT. This chain links TRBV18 with TRBJ1-1; possible D gene TRBD1, 5 bases. The V gene's germline CDR1 is KGHSH and CDR2 LQKENI. The V and J ends lost 6 bases and 1 base respectively, with 12 bases between them. The CDR3 sequence is 14 residues long.

The CDR3 DNA is TGTGCCAGCTCAAGACAGGGGGGCTCCTACGAGCAGTACTTC. Translating it yields CASSRQGGSYEQYF. The chain recombines TRBV6-5 with TRBJ2-7; 9 bases match TRBD1. J lost 0 bases, V lost 8 bases, and 5 bases had no gene match. The germline CDR1 and CDR2 sequences are MNHEY and SVGAGI. CDR3 length: 14 residues.

This clone was recorded a few times. V usage is TRBV11-2 and J usage is TRBJ2-2; tentatively, D is TRBD1 (5 bases). The CDR3 spans 13 residues. Germline assignment: CDR1 SGHAT and CDR2 FQNNGV. Trimming cost V 5 bases and J 6 bases, with 10 bases left between them. This chain's CDR3 is CASSAGLPGELFF. The CDR3 coding sequence is TGTGCCAGCAGCGCAGGGCTCCCCGGGGAGCTGTTTTTT.

This rearrangement joins TRBV5-6 to TRBJ2-1, with a weak D call TRBD1 (6 bases). This CDR3 is 15 amino acids long. The germline CDR1 and CDR2 sequences are SGHDT and YYEEEE. V gave up 0 bases and J gave up 4 bases, with 11 bases separating them. CDR3 in amino acids: CASSLAAGVYNEQFF. DNA for the CDR3: TGTGCCAGCAGCTTGGCCGCAGGGGTTTACAATGAGCAGTTCTTC. The full variable domain, its missing parts supplied by reference TRBV5-6 and TRBJ2-1, is DAGVTQSPTHLIKTRGQQVTLRCSPKSGHDTVSWYQQALGQGPQFIFQYYEEEERQRGNFPDRFSGHQFPNYSSELNVNALLLGDSALYLCASSLAAGVYNEQFFGPGTRLTVL.

The chain links TRBV9 to TRBJ2-1, with 7 bases that match TRBD2. The junction had 9 bases not matched to a gene; V was cut back by 0 bases and J by 6 bases. Germline lookup yields CDR1 SGDLS and CDR2 YYNGEE. The CDR3 is 16 residues long. The CDR3 reads CASSVGGEGLINEQFF. For the CDR3, the DNA is TGTGCCAGCAGCGTAGGGGGGGAGGGACTGATCAATGAGCAGTTCTTC.

This chain connects TRBV29-1 to TRBJ1-2; D is undetermined. V shed 1 base and J shed 1 base, with 4 bases lying between them. CDR3 size: 12 residues. Germline V gene sequence: CDR1 SQVTM, CDR2 ANQGSEA. CDR3 region: CSVEGSNYGYTF. DNA for the CDR3: TGCAGCGTTGAAGGCAGTAACTATGGCTACACCTTC.